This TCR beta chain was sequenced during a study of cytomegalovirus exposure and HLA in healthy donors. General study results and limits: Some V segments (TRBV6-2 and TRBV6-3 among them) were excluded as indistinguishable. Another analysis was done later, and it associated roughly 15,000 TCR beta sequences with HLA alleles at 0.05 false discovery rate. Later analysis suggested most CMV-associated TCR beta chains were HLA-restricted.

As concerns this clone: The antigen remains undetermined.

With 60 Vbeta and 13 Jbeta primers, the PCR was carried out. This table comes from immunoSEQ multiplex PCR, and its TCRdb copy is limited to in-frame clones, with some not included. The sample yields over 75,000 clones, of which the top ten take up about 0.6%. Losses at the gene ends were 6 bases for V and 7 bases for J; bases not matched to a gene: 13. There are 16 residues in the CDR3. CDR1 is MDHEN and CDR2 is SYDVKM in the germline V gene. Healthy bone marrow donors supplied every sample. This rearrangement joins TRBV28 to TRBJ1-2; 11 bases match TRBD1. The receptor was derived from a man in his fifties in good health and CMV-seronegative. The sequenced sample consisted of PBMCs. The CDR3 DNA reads TGTGCCAGCAGAGAAAGACCCGGGACAGGGGGTGGTGGCTACACCTTC. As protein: CASRERPGTGGGGYTF.